This record covers a single T cell receptor (beta chain). Method: immunoSEQ multiplex PCR; TCRdb's copy keeps in-frame clones and lacks some. Seen here are fewer than 110,000 clones, about 90% observed once, and the top ten hold roughly 9%. Unmatched junction bases numbered 16, after V lost 6 bases and J lost 5 bases. This CDR3 is built from 17 residues. Germline CDR1 reads MGHDK; CDR2 reads SYGVNS. This specimen comes from a study of T cell responses to AZD1222 COVID-19 vaccine. The source was peripheral blood, collected 28 days after the second AZD1222 dose. This receptor was obtained from an adult who received the AZD1222 COVID-19 vaccine. J is TRBJ1-1 and V is TRBV25-1; 9 nucleotides line up with TRBD1. CDR3 bases: TGTGCCAGCAGCAGTGTGGGGGGGGACAGGGTGGAGACTGAAGCTTTCTTT. Translation: CASSSVGGDRVETEAFF.